This T cell receptor beta chain originates from a study of CD8 T cells in Susac syndrome. The RNA input was roughly 0.45 to 1 ug, and it was reverse transcribed with random hexamers. MiXCR, applied by TCRdb to the immunoSEQ multiplex PCR reads, yields one record per CDR3 protein. The sample carries 80,000 or so distinct CDR3 sequences, around 94% recorded once. V lost 1 base to trimming and J lost 5 bases, with 5 bases between them. The CDR3 has 13 amino acids. Per the germline V gene, CDR1 is SGHTA and CDR2 is FQGTGA. The source is a human donor in good health. V gene TRBV7-3 combines with J gene TRBJ1-4; D remains unclear. Material for sequencing was CD8+ T cells from PBMCs. CDR3 sequence (DNA): TGTGCCAGCAGCTTAAGTCCGAATGAAAAACTGTTTTTT. This gives the protein CASSLSPNEKLFF.